These 8 T cell receptor beta chains share one sample of origin, sequenced in a study of blood T cell repertoires in COVID-19. Here immunoSEQ multiplex PCR was the method, and the copy in TCRdb shows in-frame clones only, minus some. Seen here are about 230,000 clones, 88% observed once, and the top ten hold 2.5%. The sequenced sample was PBMCs or T cells enriched from blood (not recorded which). The receptors derive from a woman in her thirties or forties with acute COVID-19.

The chain uses TRBV19 and TRBJ1-1; no clear D. Germline CDR1 is LNHDA and CDR2 is SQIVND (reference sequence). This CDR3 is 14 amino acids long. The V end lost 5 bases, the J end lost 1 base, and 11 bases lay between the germline ends. The CDR3, as DNA: TGTGCCAGTAGTCGGATCGACAAGAACACTGAAGCTTTCTTT. Its protein product is CASSRIDKNTEAFF.

The rearrangement links TRBV30 to TRBJ1-2; D gene unclear. Trimming took 3 bases from V and 4 from J, leaving 3 bases between them. Looked up from germline, CDR1 is GTSNPN and CDR2 is SVGIG (reference sequence). This CDR3 comprises 10 residues. CDR3 nucleotides: TGTGCCTGGAGCTCCTATGGCTACACCTTC. Translation gives CAWSSYGYTF.

The chain joins TRBV18 to TRBJ2-2; TRBD1 matches at 7 bases. This CDR3 contains 15 residues. CDR1 KGHSH and CDR2 LQKENI come from the germline V gene. V shed 2 bases, J shed 5 bases, and the junction held 5 bases outside the gene matches. The CDR3 DNA reads TGTGCCAGCTCACCAGGACAGGTCAAAACCGGGGAGCTGTTTTTT. As protein: CASSPGQVKTGELFF.

The genes are TRBV6-2 or TRBV6-3 and TRBJ1-6; D might be TRBD1 (5 bases). Trimming took off 2 bases at V and 10 bases at J, with 12 bases between the two ends. CDR1 and CDR2 from the germline V gene are MNHEY and SVGEGT. CDR3 size: 14 residues. This chain's CDR3 is CASSYDSGVSPLHF. The CDR3 bases are TGTGCCAGCAGTTACGACAGTGGGGTGTCACCCCTCCACTTT.

The chain has TRBV7-6 and TRBJ2-2, with 7 bases fitting TRBD2. The J segment lost 0 bases and the V segment lost 4 bases, leaving 14 bases of the junction unmatched. Looked up from germline, CDR1 is SGHVS and CDR2 is FNYEAQ. The CDR3 is 19 residues long. The CDR3 DNA sequence: TGTGCCAGCAGCTCCCAGCGAAGGAGCGGGGTATCGAACACCGGGGAGCTGTTTTTT. This sequence encodes CASSSQRRSGVSNTGELFF.

The rearrangement uses TRBV9 and TRBJ1-2; tentative D call: TRBD1 (6 bases). This CDR3 is 13 amino acids long. The V end lost 3 bases, the J end lost 5 bases, and 11 bases lay between the germline ends. Germline CDR1 is SGDLS and CDR2 is YYNGEE. DNA of the CDR3: TGTGCCAGCAGCGGGACAGCGACATATGGCTACACCTTC. The encoded protein is CASSGTATYGYTF.

This clone appeared once. The rearrangement uses TRBV5-5 and TRBJ1-2, with D possibly being TRBD1 (6 bases). The CDR3 extends over 12 amino acids. Trimming removed 1 base at V and 9 bases at J, with 10 bases between. In germline, CDR1 is SGHKS, CDR2 YYEKEE (reference sequence). CDR3 protein: CASSLPGVSYTF. The CDR3, as DNA: TGTGCCAGCAGCTTGCCAGGGGTGAGCTACACCTTC.

The chain uses TRBV6-5 and TRBJ2-1; D possibly corresponds to TRBD1 (5 bases). This CDR3 is built from 13 residues. The V end lost 5 bases, the J end lost 4 bases, and 9 bases lay between the germline ends. The V gene's germline CDR1 is MNHEY and CDR2 SVGAGI. The CDR3 protein is CASSPTAYNEQFF. In DNA, the CDR3 is TGTGCCAGCAGTCCGACAGCGTACAATGAGCAGTTCTTC.